The rows below give T cell receptor beta chains drawn from one sample of a study of type 1 regulatory T cells. These TCRs are of unknown antigen specificity. In TCRdb, the reads were re-called with MiXCR into one record per CDR3 protein. The table records about 59,000 distinct CDR3 sequences, approximately 67% of them present only once. Input material: cultured non-Tr1 T cells, either the whole culture or a sorted T cell fraction (not recorded which). The receptors stem from a human donor in good health. Both conserved end residues are part of each CDR3. The D gene is left open where the match is weak. Some rows have no size entry. The others give once, few or many, or a class for an expanded clone.

.,TRBV20-1,TRBJ2-5,.,CSANSADLQETQYF,TGCAGTGCTAACAGTGCGGACTTACAAGAGACCCAGTACTTC
TRBD1,TRBV7-9,TRBJ1-1,.,CASSRTGLRSTEAFF,TGTGCCAGCAGCCGGACAGGGTTACGAAGTACTGAAGCTTTCTTT
TRBD2,TRBV7-9,TRBJ2-2,few,CASSYGGLAGGKNTGELFF,TGTGCCAGCAGCTATGGCGGACTAGCGGGAGGAAAAAACACCGGGGAGCTGTTTTTT
TRBD1,TRBV12-3/TRBV12-4,TRBJ1-1,.,CASSFGTGVKVTEAFF,TGTGCCAGCAGTTTTGGGACAGGGGTTAAGGTGACTGAAGCTTTCTTT
TRBD1,TRBV20-1,TRBJ1-5,.,CSASAGGVDQPQHF,TGCAGTGCTAGTGCAGGGGGGGTGGATCAGCCCCAGCATTTT
.,TRBV11-3,TRBJ2-2,.,CASSPSGTNTGELFF,TGTGCCAGCAGCCCCAGCGGAACGAACACCGGGGAGCTGTTTTTT
TRBD1,TRBV5-1,TRBJ2-3,.,CASSTPGGSDTQYF,TGCGCCAGCAGCACCCCAGGGGGCTCAGATACGCAGTATTTT
.,TRBV2,TRBJ1-1,few,CASTWTENTEAFF,TGTGCCAGCACGTGGACTGAGAACACTGAAGCTTTCTTT
TRBD2,TRBV11-2,TRBJ2-1,.,CASSSMTGLAGKNEQFF,TGTGCCAGCAGCTCAATGACTGGACTAGCGGGAAAGAATGAGCAGTTCTTC
TRBD2,TRBV28,TRBJ2-1,.,CASSSLTREGSFAAILSNEQFF,TGTGCCAGCAGTTCGCTAACGAGGGAGGGCTCCTTTGCGGCTATCTTATCTAATGAGCAGTTCTTC
.,TRBV20-1,TRBJ2-7,.,CSALRSSSYEQYF,TGCAGTGCCCTCCGCTCTAGCTCCTACGAGCAGTACTTC
.,TRBV5-6,TRBJ2-2,once,CASSITASGNTGELFF,TGTGCCAGCAGCATAACCGCGTCGGGGAACACCGGGGAGCTGTTTTTT
TRBD2,TRBV20-1,TRBJ2-1,.,CSASGRAGLNEQFF,TGCAGTGCTAGCGGGAGGGCCGGTCTCAATGAGCAGTTCTTC
.,TRBV20-1,TRBJ1-1,.,CSARDVDLGVDTEAFF,TGCAGTGCTAGAGATGTCGATCTAGGGGTGGACACTGAAGCTTTCTTT
.,TRBV5-1,TRBJ1-2,few,CASSKGASFRYTF,TGCGCCAGCAGCAAGGGAGCCTCCTTCCGCTACACCTTC
.,TRBV7-9,TRBJ1-1,few,CASSPKDSPISEAFF,TGTGCCAGCAGTCCAAAGGACAGCCCAATTTCTGAAGCTTTCTTT
TRBD1,TRBV7-2,TRBJ1-2,few,CASVGGFNYGYTF,TGTGCCAGCGTAGGGGGCTTTAACTATGGCTACACCTTC
TRBD2,TRBV12-3/TRBV12-4,TRBJ2-1,.,CASTLAGGLSYNEQFF,TGTGCCAGCACTTTAGCGGGAGGCCTTTCCTACAATGAGCAGTTCTTC
TRBD2,TRBV6-5,TRBJ2-7,.,CASSYEASGFYEQYF,TGTGCCAGCAGTTACGAGGCTAGCGGGTTCTACGAGCAGTACTTC
.,TRBV4-2,TRBJ2-5,.,CASSQLASGGQETQYF,TGTGCCAGCAGCCAATTAGCCAGCGGAGGCCAAGAGACCCAGTACTTC
.,TRBV7-9,TRBJ2-3,.,CASSFGRTDTQYF,TGTGCCAGCAGCTTTGGACGAACAGATACGCAGTATTTT
.,TRBV9,TRBJ1-4,.,CASSEGPGATNEKLFF,TGTGCCAGCAGCGAGGGACCGGGAGCAACTAATGAAAAACTGTTTTTT
TRBD1,TRBV4-1,TRBJ2-7,.,CASSRDRGYEQYF,TGCGCCAGCAGCCGGGACAGGGGCTACGAGCAGTACTTC
TRBD1,TRBV5-1,TRBJ2-2,few,CASSLSTGAVTGELFF,TGCGCCAGCAGCTTATCGACAGGGGCTGTAACCGGGGAGCTGTTTTTT
TRBD2,TRBV19,TRBJ2-3,.,CASSRTSGRYTQYF,TGTGCCAGTAGTCGGACTAGCGGGAGATATACGCAGTATTTT
.,TRBV12-3/TRBV12-4,TRBJ2-3,.,CASMEGSPVLSGQYF,TGTGCCAGCATGGAGGGGAGCCCCGTTTTATCGGGGCAGTATTTT
TRBD2,TRBV2,TRBJ2-3,.,CASSATSGLSTDTQYF,TGTGCCAGCAGCGCGACTAGCGGCTTAAGCACAGATACGCAGTATTTT
.,TRBV30,TRBJ2-1,.,CAWRSSGVNEQFF,TGTGCCTGGAGGTCCTCAGGGGTCAATGAGCAGTTCTTC
.,TRBV20-1,TRBJ1-5,.,CSARPSLSNQPQHF,TGCAGTGCTAGACCGTCGTTAAGCAATCAGCCCCAGCATTTT
.,TRBV5-1,TRBJ1-1,few,CASSLAVGRVNAFF,TGCGCCAGCAGCTTGGCAGTGGGTAGGGTTAATGCTTTCTTT
TRBD2,TRBV2,TRBJ2-7,.,CASIEPGLVTEQYF,TGTGCCAGCATAGAACCGGGACTAGTAACCGAGCAGTACTTC
TRBD2,TRBV12-3/TRBV12-4,TRBJ2-1,.,CASSPAGVANNEQFF,TGTGCCAGCAGTCCCGCGGGAGTCGCCAACAATGAGCAGTTCTTC
.,TRBV7-2,TRBJ2-1,.,CASSLTGNYNEQFF,TGTGCCAGCAGCTTGACAGGAAACTACAATGAGCAGTTCTTC
.,TRBV18,TRBJ1-4,.,CASSLRGTDEKLSF,TGTGCCAGCTCACTCCGGGGTACGGATGAAAAACTGTCTTTT
.,TRBV20-1,TRBJ1-2,few,CSARVGTQGTNYGYTF,TGCAGTGCTAGAGTGGGGACCCAGGGGACTAACTATGGCTACACCTTC
.,TRBV10-2,TRBJ1-1,.,CASSTGNTEAFF,TGCGCCAGCAGTACAGGGAACACTGAAGCTTTCTTT
TRBD2,TRBV20-1,TRBJ2-1,few,CSAAGLAGGEQFF,TGCAGTGCTGCCGGACTAGCGGGAGGTGAGCAGTTCTTC
TRBD1,TRBV7-2,TRBJ2-1,.,CASSPDRGRNEQFF,TGTGCCAGCAGCCCCGACAGGGGACGGAATGAGCAGTTCTTC
.,TRBV7-7,TRBJ2-2,.,CASSATEITGELFF,TGTGCCAGCAGCGCAACAGAGATCACCGGGGAGCTGTTTTTT
.,TRBV11-2,TRBJ2-4,.,CASSLEALGTNIQYF,TGTGCCAGCAGCTTAGAAGCTTTGGGGACCAACATTCAGTACTTC
TRBD2,TRBV20-1,TRBJ2-1,.,CSAGTSGLYNEQFF,TGCAGTGCCGGGACTAGCGGACTATACAATGAGCAGTTCTTC
.,TRBV12-3/TRBV12-4,TRBJ2-1,.,CASTIAEGGDEQFF,TGTGCCAGCACTATAGCGGAAGGGGGGGATGAGCAGTTCTTC
.,TRBV5-1,TRBJ2-4,few,CASSYENIQYF,TGCGCCAGCAGCTACGAAAACATTCAGTACTTC
.,TRBV4-2,TRBJ2-7,.,CASSRTAAYEQYF,TGTGCCAGCAGCCGGACGGCGGCCTACGAGCAGTACTTC
.,TRBV5-1,TRBJ1-2,.,CASSPQEDYGYTF,TGCGCCAGCAGCCCCCAGGAAGACTATGGCTACACCTTC
.,TRBV12-3/TRBV12-4,TRBJ2-7,.,CASSLLNEQYF,TGTGCCAGCAGTTTATTAAACGAGCAGTACTTC
.,TRBV7-2,TRBJ1-5,.,CASSFRGGWNQPQHF,TGTGCCAGCAGCTTTAGGGGGGGGTGGAATCAGCCCCAGCATTTT
.,TRBV5-1,TRBJ2-3,.,CASTKEDGRADTQYF,TGCGCCAGCACCAAAGAAGACGGGAGAGCAGATACGCAGTATTTT
.,TRBV19,TRBJ1-2,.,CASSPRDGGGHGYTF,TGTGCCAGTAGTCCCCGGGACGGAGGGGGTCATGGCTACACCTTC
.,TRBV20-1,TRBJ2-1,.,CSATGLRENEQFF,TGCAGTGCTACGGGCCTACGGGAAAATGAGCAGTTCTTC
.,TRBV2,TRBJ1-2,once,CASSEDQQGYGYTF,TGTGCCAGCAGTGAAGATCAGCAGGGCTATGGCTACACCTTC
.,TRBV6-5,TRBJ1-5,few,CASIWGRSNQPQHF,TGTGCCAGTATCTGGGGTCGTAGCAATCAGCCCCAGCATTTT
.,TRBV30,TRBJ2-7,few,CAWSLSYEQYF,TGTGCCTGGAGCCTCAGCTACGAGCAGTACTTC